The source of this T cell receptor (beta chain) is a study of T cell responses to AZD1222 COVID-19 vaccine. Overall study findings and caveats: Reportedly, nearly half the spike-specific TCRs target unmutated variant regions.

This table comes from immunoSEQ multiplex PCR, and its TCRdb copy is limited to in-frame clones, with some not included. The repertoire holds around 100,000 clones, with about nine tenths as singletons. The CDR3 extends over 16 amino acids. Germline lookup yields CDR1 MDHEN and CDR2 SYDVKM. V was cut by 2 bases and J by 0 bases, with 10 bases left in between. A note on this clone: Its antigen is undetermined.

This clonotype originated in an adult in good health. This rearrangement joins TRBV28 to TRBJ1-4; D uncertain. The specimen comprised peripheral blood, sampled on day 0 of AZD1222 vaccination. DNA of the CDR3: TGTGCCAGCAGTTTAAGCTTGCGGGCAACTAATGAAAAACTGTTTTTT. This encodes CASSLSLRATNEKLFF.